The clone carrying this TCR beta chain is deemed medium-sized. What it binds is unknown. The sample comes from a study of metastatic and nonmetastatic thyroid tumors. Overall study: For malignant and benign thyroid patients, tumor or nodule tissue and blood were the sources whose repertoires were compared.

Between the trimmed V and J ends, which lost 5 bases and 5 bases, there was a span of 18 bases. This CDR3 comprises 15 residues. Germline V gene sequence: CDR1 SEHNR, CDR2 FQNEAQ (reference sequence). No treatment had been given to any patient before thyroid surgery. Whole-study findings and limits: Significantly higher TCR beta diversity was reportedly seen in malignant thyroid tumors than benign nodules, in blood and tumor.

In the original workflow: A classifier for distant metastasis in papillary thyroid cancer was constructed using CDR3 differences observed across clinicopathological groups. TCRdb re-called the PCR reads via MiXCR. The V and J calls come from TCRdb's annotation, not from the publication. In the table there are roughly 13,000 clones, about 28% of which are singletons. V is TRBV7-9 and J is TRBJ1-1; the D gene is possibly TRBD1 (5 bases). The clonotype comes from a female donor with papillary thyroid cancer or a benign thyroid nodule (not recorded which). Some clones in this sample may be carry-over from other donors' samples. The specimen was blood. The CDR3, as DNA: TGTGCCAGCAGCAAAACTCGGGGGTTAGGAACTGAAGCTTTCTTT. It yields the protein CASSKTRGLGTEAFF.